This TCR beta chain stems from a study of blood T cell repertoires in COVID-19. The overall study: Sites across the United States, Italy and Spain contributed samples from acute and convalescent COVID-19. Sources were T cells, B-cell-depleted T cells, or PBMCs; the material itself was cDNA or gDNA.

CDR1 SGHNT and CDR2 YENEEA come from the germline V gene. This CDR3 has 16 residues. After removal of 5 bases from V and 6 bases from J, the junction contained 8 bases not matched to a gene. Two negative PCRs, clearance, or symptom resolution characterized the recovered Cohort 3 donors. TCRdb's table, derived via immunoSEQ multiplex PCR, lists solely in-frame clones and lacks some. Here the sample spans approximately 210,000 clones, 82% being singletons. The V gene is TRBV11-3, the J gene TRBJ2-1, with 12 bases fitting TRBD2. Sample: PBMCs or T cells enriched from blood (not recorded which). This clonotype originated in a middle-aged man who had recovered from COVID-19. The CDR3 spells CASSALLAGGSNEQFF. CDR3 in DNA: TGTGCCAGCAGCGCCCTACTAGCGGGAGGCTCCAATGAGCAGTTCTTC.